These T cell receptor beta chains were read from a single sample in a study of blood T cells in healthy people across ages. TCRdb called the 5' RACE reads again in MiXCR, with one record for every CDR3 protein. The profile shows hundreds of thousands of distinct CDR3 sequences, 62% of them singletons. Sequencing was performed on blood. The source is a man aged 30 to 39 in good health. CDR3s include the opening cysteine and the closing phenylalanine or tryptophan. The order of the fields is clone size, J gene, D gene, V gene, CDR3 protein, CDR3 DNA. D genes are given only for firm matches. Size tells how often a clone was seen (once, few, many) or the class of an expanded clone, and some rows leave it out.

abundance: few
j_gene: TRBJ2-6
d_gene: .
v_gene: TRBV30
CDR3aa: CAWNGLSGANVLTF
CDR3nt: TGTGCCTGGAACGGCCTCTCTGGGGCCAACGTCCTGACTTTC

abundance: .
j_gene: TRBJ2-7
d_gene: .
v_gene: TRBV6-2/TRBV6-3
CDR3aa: CASSYQLGGEAYEQYF
CDR3nt: TGTGCCAGCAGTTACCAACTAGGAGGGGAGGCCTACGAGCAGTACTTC

abundance: .
j_gene: TRBJ2-1
d_gene: TRBD2
v_gene: TRBV6-4
CDR3aa: CASNGEASGYNEQFF
CDR3nt: TGTGCCAGCAATGGGGAGGCTAGCGGTTACAATGAGCAGTTCTTC

abundance: .
j_gene: TRBJ2-3
d_gene: .
v_gene: TRBV10-3
CDR3aa: CAISESISPNIDTQYF
CDR3nt: TGTGCCATCAGTGAGTCGATCTCCCCAAACATCGATACGCAGTATTTT

abundance: .
j_gene: TRBJ1-5
d_gene: .
v_gene: TRBV6-1
CDR3aa: CASSALADAPNQPQHF
CDR3nt: TGTGCCAGCAGTGCTCTCGCGGACGCCCCCAATCAGCCCCAGCATTTT

abundance: few
j_gene: TRBJ2-6
d_gene: .
v_gene: TRBV27
CDR3aa: CASSYGANVLTF
CDR3nt: TGTGCCAGCAGTTATGGGGCCAACGTCCTGACTTTC

abundance: few
j_gene: TRBJ1-5
d_gene: .
v_gene: TRBV6-1
CDR3aa: CASSVSSNQPQHF
CDR3nt: TGTGCCAGCAGTGTGAGCAGCAATCAGCCCCAGCATTTT

abundance: .
j_gene: TRBJ1-2
d_gene: .
v_gene: TRBV6-1
CDR3aa: CASSDPTGMDYGYTF
CDR3nt: TGTGCCAGCAGTGACCCTACAGGGATGGACTATGGCTACACCTTC

abundance: .
j_gene: TRBJ2-1
d_gene: .
v_gene: TRBV27
CDR3aa: CASMGYFLHEQFF
CDR3nt: TGTGCCAGCATGGGCTATTTTCTGCATGAGCAGTTCTTC

abundance: few
j_gene: TRBJ1-1
d_gene: .
v_gene: TRBV3-1
CDR3aa: CASTLGGARTEAFF
CDR3nt: TGTGCCAGCACCCTGGGGGGGGCGCGAACTGAAGCTTTCTTT

abundance: .
j_gene: TRBJ2-7
d_gene: .
v_gene: TRBV12-3/TRBV12-4
CDR3aa: CASSFPAGEQYF
CDR3nt: TGTGCCAGCAGTTTCCCTGCGGGGGAGCAGTACTTC

abundance: .
j_gene: TRBJ2-4
d_gene: TRBD1
v_gene: TRBV3-1
CDR3aa: CASSQETGFIQYF
CDR3nt: TGTGCCAGCAGCCAAGAGACAGGGTTCATTCAGTACTTC

abundance: .
j_gene: TRBJ2-3
d_gene: .
v_gene: TRBV2
CDR3aa: CASSEALVWGLQGLTDTQYF
CDR3nt: TGTGCCAGCAGTGAAGCTCTGGTGTGGGGGCTACAGGGCCTAACAGATACGCAGTATTTT

abundance: few
j_gene: TRBJ1-4
d_gene: .
v_gene: TRBV29-1
CDR3aa: CSVAPVATNEKLFF
CDR3nt: TGCAGCGTCGCCCCTGTTGCAACTAATGAAAAACTGTTTTTT

abundance: .
j_gene: TRBJ2-1
d_gene: .
v_gene: TRBV7-6
CDR3aa: CASSLVATGTNEQFF
CDR3nt: TGTGCCAGCAGCTTAGTTGCGACAGGGACTAATGAGCAGTTCTTC

abundance: .
j_gene: TRBJ2-7
d_gene: TRBD2
v_gene: TRBV30
CDR3aa: CAWSLAGLASYEQYF
CDR3nt: TGTGCCTGGAGTCTAGCGGGCCTTGCTTCCTACGAGCAGTACTTC